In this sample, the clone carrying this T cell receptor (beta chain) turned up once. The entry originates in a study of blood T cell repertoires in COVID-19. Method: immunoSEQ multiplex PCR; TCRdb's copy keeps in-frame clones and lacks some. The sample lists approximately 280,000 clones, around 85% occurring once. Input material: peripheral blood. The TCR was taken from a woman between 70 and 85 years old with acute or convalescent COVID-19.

The CDR3 protein is CASSFGLQETQYF. DNA for the CDR3: TGTGCCAGCAGCTTTGGCCTCCAAGAGACCCAGTACTTC. The chain links TRBV11-2 to TRBJ2-5; D gene unclear. V lost 3 bases and J lost 1, with 6 bases in between. The CDR3 covers 13 residues. The germline V gene encodes CDR1 SGHAT and CDR2 FQNNGV.